Detailed here is one T cell receptor (beta chain). The antigen it binds to is not known. No per-base quality is available; no much larger clone lies one base away. The data were taken from a study of T cell responses to AZD1222 COVID-19 vaccine (dated by TCRdb to the early 2020s). Background for the entire study: A total of just over 230 trial participants underwent TCR sequencing, of whom some 200 had received two doses of AZD1222 and 26 had received two doses of the MenACWY control vaccine. Trial participants were enrolled by age into subgroups of 18-55, 56-69 and 70-plus years, and 148, 28 and 57 TCR-sequenced participants, respectively, were included in these subgroups. Study-level results and caveats: After two AZD1222 doses, both the breadth and the depth of spike-specific TCRs were significantly higher than at day 0 and than in MenACWY recipients. Reportedly, almost half of the unique spike-specific TCRs recognized epitopes lying outside the regions that are mutated in the B.1.351 and B.1.1.7 variants. Participants were mostly white British, with more females than males. The authors suggested clonal diversity may have been underestimated. No day 14 peak-response samples were available, so repertoires were characterized only after the peak T cell response. Vaccine-associated CD4 TCRs spanned the whole spike protein, with dominant responses in regions 160-218 and 743-854. Only five or six AZD1222 recipients were SARS-CoV-2 seropositive at baseline, limiting conclusions about previously exposed vaccinees. The 56-69-year group was small, and its depth increase did not reach significance, likely because of low power.

The time point label corresponds to: about 28 days (+/-7) after the second vaccine dose. Because spike-specific TCR depth and breadth did not differ between the two schedules, AZD1222 recipients who got a second dose at roughly 4 weeks were pooled with those who got a second dose at roughly 12 weeks. Vaccinee samples came from UK trials COV001 and COV002, including a single-blind randomized controlled phase 2/3 trial of AZD1222 (ChAdOx1 nCoV-19) in healthy adults. For TCRbeta chain sequencing, PBMC samples were collected from trial participants at day 0 and at day 28 after the second dose. The CDR3 regions of human TCRbeta chains were subjected to immunosequencing. The original pipeline was this. TCRs in the repertoires were matched against a reference library of SARS-CoV-2-specific TCRs that had been generated with the MIRA antigen-specificity platform. Breadth was defined as the fraction of unique TCRs that were SARS-CoV-2-associated. Depth was defined as the fraction of total T cells that were SARS-CoV-2-associated. Using the MIRA data, each spike-specific TCR was assigned both to the spike region to which the TCR was reactive and to a CD4 or CD8 class. Log10-transformed breadth and depth values were compared by one-way ANOVA with Sidak's multiple comparisons tests. TCRdb holds this immuneACCESS table with in-frame rearrangements only. Some clones are missing; in checked studies, unresolved V genes explain under half, and the rest has no known cause. That table supplies the V and J calls and clone size; D and trimming were determined from the DNA. Counted in this sample were fewer than 180,000 clones; more than 80% of them appeared once. The ten largest clones take up roughly 3.1% of the sample.

The sequence derives from an adult who received the AZD1222 COVID-19 vaccine. This material consisted of peripheral blood, taken 28 days after the second AZD1222 dose.

The base sequence is TGTGCCAGCAGTGTCGAAAAGGCCAGGGGGCGGCATCAGCCCCAGCATTTT. It encodes CASSVEKARGRHQPQHF. The chain is made from TRBV6-1 and TRBJ1-5; 8 bases in the middle match TRBD1. Based on the germline V gene, the CDR1 and CDR2 sequences are MNHNS and SASEGT. Measured from the cysteine to the phenylalanine, the CDR3 is 17 residues long. Only CDR3 DNA remains: 51 bases, in frame from the first base. V has 4 bases trimmed and J has 5 bases trimmed; junction bases matching no gene number 13.